These T cell receptor beta chains were read from a single sample in a study of shared clonotypes between healthy human individuals. The method was immunoSEQ multiplex PCR; TCRdb's version includes in-frame clones alone and lacks a portion of them. The table includes about half a million clones, about 78% detected once. Sequences were obtained from PBMCs. The receptors derive from a woman aged 35 to 49 in good health. Some clones in this sample may be carry-over from other donors' samples. CDR3s leave out the opening cysteine and the closing phenylalanine or tryptophan. The order of the fields is V gene, J gene, CDR3 protein.

V gene: TRBV4-1; J gene: TRBJ2-3; CDR3 protein: ASSQQLTRDTQY
V gene: TRBV28; J gene: TRBJ1-5; CDR3 protein: ASSFLTGEKGNQPQH
V gene: TRBV6-9; J gene: TRBJ2-1; CDR3 protein: ASRDPGLAEQQF
V gene: TRBV11-3; J gene: TRBJ2-2; CDR3 protein: ASSPGQGMSGELF
V gene: TRBV7-3; J gene: TRBJ2-2; CDR3 protein: ASSLIPAGNLGELF
V gene: TRBV6-6; J gene: TRBJ2-5; CDR3 protein: ASSYSADETQY
V gene: TRBV11-2; J gene: TRBJ2-4; CDR3 protein: ASSSPGAIQY
V gene: TRBV7-8; J gene: TRBJ1-6; CDR3 protein: ASSFEGESSYNSPLH
V gene: TRBV19; J gene: TRBJ2-1; CDR3 protein: ASSVDRVHFNEQF
V gene: TRBV4-1; J gene: TRBJ1-2; CDR3 protein: ASRAIGQGAGYT
V gene: TRBV15; J gene: TRBJ2-5; CDR3 protein: ATSRSTGPWETQY
V gene: TRBV28; J gene: TRBJ2-7; CDR3 protein: ASSLGLAGVFEQY
V gene: TRBV10-1; J gene: TRBJ2-1; CDR3 protein: ASSEVSGKINEQF
V gene: TRBV5-1; J gene: TRBJ1-1; CDR3 protein: ASSSTGRATEAF
V gene: TRBV2; J gene: TRBJ2-7; CDR3 protein: ASLAYEQY
V gene: TRBV7-8; J gene: TRBJ1-2; CDR3 protein: ASSQEGALGYGYT
V gene: TRBV7-9; J gene: TRBJ2-7; CDR3 protein: ASSYGGRYEQY
V gene: TRBV28; J gene: TRBJ1-5; CDR3 protein: ARSTPGQRRNQPQH
V gene: TRBV10-3; J gene: TRBJ2-2; CDR3 protein: ATSGISTGELF
V gene: TRBV28; J gene: TRBJ1-1; CDR3 protein: ASSLKGTEAF
V gene: TRBV4-1; J gene: TRBJ2-7; CDR3 protein: ASSQVGASSYEQY
V gene: TRBV7-2; J gene: TRBJ2-7; CDR3 protein: ASSSSSGHPREY
V gene: TRBV5-6; J gene: TRBJ2-1; CDR3 protein: ASSLDGTGGVNEQF
V gene: TRBV2; J gene: TRBJ2-7; CDR3 protein: ASSGSRGLDEQY
V gene: TRBV5-5; J gene: TRBJ2-7; CDR3 protein: ASSLGPGDPYEQY
V gene: TRBV5-5; J gene: TRBJ1-1; CDR3 protein: ASSPRTGGMNTEAF
V gene: TRBV5-5; J gene: TRBJ1-1; CDR3 protein: ASSPLGGQAVTEAF
V gene: TRBV27; J gene: TRBJ1-5; CDR3 protein: ASSPTTGGNQPQH
V gene: TRBV27; J gene: TRBJ1-2; CDR3 protein: ASSPAGYGYT
V gene: TRBV7-8; J gene: TRBJ2-1; CDR3 protein: ASSPGLAGGYDNEQF
V gene: TRBV28; J gene: TRBJ1-5; CDR3 protein: ASSLGGGAGQPQH
V gene: TRBV5-4; J gene: TRBJ1-2; CDR3 protein: ASSPGGGAGYGYT
V gene: TRBV7-2; J gene: TRBJ2-7; CDR3 protein: ASSLVAGERGGWREQY
V gene: TRBV7-9; J gene: TRBJ1-1; CDR3 protein: ASSWGTEAF
V gene: TRBV7-6; J gene: TRBJ2-3; CDR3 protein: ASSSRDSGDTQY
V gene: TRBV7-9; J gene: TRBJ2-3; CDR3 protein: ASSLRLAGVMTDTQY
V gene: TRBV5-4; J gene: TRBJ2-2; CDR3 protein: ASSSGGQSPTGELF
V gene: TRBV5-1; J gene: TRBJ1-1; CDR3 protein: ASSWDSANTEAF
V gene: TRBV27; J gene: TRBJ2-5; CDR3 protein: ASSSNRGSRETQY
V gene: TRBV19; J gene: TRBJ1-1; CDR3 protein: ASSPTLRQGAAF
V gene: TRBV4-2; J gene: TRBJ1-2; CDR3 protein: ASSQKVLGQNYGYT
V gene: TRBV18; J gene: TRBJ2-2; CDR3 protein: ASSPRLAGGQNTGELF
V gene: TRBV5-6; J gene: TRBJ2-5; CDR3 protein: ASSIKTGGAGETQY
V gene: TRBV2; J gene: TRBJ2-3; CDR3 protein: ASRGEADTQY
V gene: TRBV19; J gene: TRBJ1-2; CDR3 protein: ASGLRHLNYGYT
V gene: TRBV28; J gene: TRBJ2-5; CDR3 protein: ASEGGGAETQY
V gene: TRBV19; J gene: TRBJ2-3; CDR3 protein: ASSASSSGGVSADTQY
V gene: TRBV11-3; J gene: TRBJ1-1; CDR3 protein: ASRAATDTEAF
V gene: TRBV27; J gene: TRBJ2-7; CDR3 protein: ASSLGFAEKQY
V gene: TRBV11-3; J gene: TRBJ1-1; CDR3 protein: ASSPLGHKNTEAF
V gene: TRBV30; J gene: TRBJ1-2; CDR3 protein: AWSGRGYT
V gene: TRBV9; J gene: TRBJ1-2; CDR3 protein: ASSLSGQLYGYT
V gene: TRBV5-1; J gene: TRBJ2-7; CDR3 protein: ASSGGTATEQY
V gene: TRBV7-9; J gene: TRBJ2-3; CDR3 protein: ASSLGDRRLSADTQY
V gene: TRBV27; J gene: TRBJ2-7; CDR3 protein: ASSFIGGRDEQY
V gene: TRBV9; J gene: TRBJ1-2; CDR3 protein: ASSSPPNYGYT
V gene: TRBV4-1; J gene: TRBJ2-7; CDR3 protein: ASSRLAGSYEQY
V gene: TRBV7-9; J gene: TRBJ2-7; CDR3 protein: ASSEAGPTEQY
V gene: TRBV19; J gene: TRBJ1-1; CDR3 protein: ASSIPWTGGLTEAF
V gene: TRBV6-5; J gene: TRBJ2-2; CDR3 protein: ASSYLQGAGELF